These 21 T cell receptor beta chains were all obtained from the same sample, sequenced in a study of regulatory T cells in long-lasting Graves disease. HTBI primers from iRepertoire and Arm-PCR of CDR3 regions yielded the TCR beta libraries. TCRdb re-called the multiplex PCR reads through MiXCR, storing one row per CDR3 protein. The profile shows roughly 400,000 distinct CDR3 sequences, over 15% of them singletons. Regarding time point: newly diagnosed GD, antithyroid drugs for less than 3 months. The TCR library used RNA extracted from PBMCs. These data were also filed under a second study, of T cells in Graves' hyperthyroidism and ophthalmopathy.

This material consisted of peripheral blood mononuclear cells (PBMCs), taken at new diagnosis, from a patient treated with antithyroid drugs. The origin of the receptors is a woman younger than 35 with Graves disease.

In this sample, this clonotype turned up many times. The chain links TRBV20-1 to TRBJ2-5, with unresolved D. With 5 bases removed from V and 5 bases from J, the gap between germline ends came to 15 bases. This CDR3 region has 13 residues. Germline CDR1 is DFQATT and CDR2 is SNEGSKA (reference sequence). CDR3 residues: CSAPRPPWETQYF. As DNA, the CDR3 is TGCAGTGCTCCTCGTCCACCTTGGGAGACCCAGTACTTC.

This clonotype was found a few times. The V gene is TRBV20-1, the J gene TRBJ2-7, with unresolved D. CDR1 is DFQATT, CDR2 SNEGSKA, per germline (reference sequence). The length of the CDR3 is 14 residues. V gave up 4 bases and J gave up 4 bases, with 17 bases separating them. The CDR3 DNA is TGCAGTGCTACTTCGCGAGGTCTCTCGTACGAGCAGTACTTC. This translates into CSATSRGLSYEQYF.

This clonotype was found a few times. The chain carries TRBV5-1 and TRBJ2-3; D remains unclear. The CDR3 extends over 15 amino acids. CDR1 is SGHRS, CDR2 YFSETQ, per germline. Trimming left V 0 bases short and J 5 bases short, with 13 bases between. CDR3 region: CASSLEPPSVDTQYF. CDR3 DNA sequence: TGCGCCAGCAGCTTGGAGCCCCCTTCGGTAGATACGCAGTATTTT.

This clonotype has a handful of counts. This CDR3 is CASSIGQGAYQPQHF. In DNA, the CDR3 is TGTGCCAGCAGCATCGGACAGGGGGCCTATCAGCCCCAGCATTTT. The chain recombines TRBV7-8 with TRBJ1-5; 11 bases fit TRBD1. This CDR3 is 15 amino acids long. The V and J ends lost 5 bases and 5 bases, in that order; junction bases with no gene match: 5. Germline CDR1 reads SGHVS; CDR2 reads FQNEAQ.

Notes on this clonotype: Because it lacks the conserved phenylalanine or tryptophan at the end, this CDR3 is likely a read error. This chain joins TRBV12-3 or TRBV12-4 and TRBJ2-7; 10 bases match TRBD1. With 6 bases clipped from V and 1 base from J, the junction kept 3 bases outside the gene matches. This CDR3 is 14 amino acids long. The CDR3 sequence: CASSTGQGSYEQYS. CDR3 in DNA: TGTGCCAGCAGCACGGGACAGGGGTCCTACGAGCAGTACTCC.

The chain is built from TRBV5-6 and TRBJ1-1, with a weak D call TRBD1 (6 bases). The CDR3 is 13 amino acids. Germline loops: CDR1 SGHDT, CDR2 YYEEEE. With 6 bases removed from V and 5 bases from J, the gap between germline ends came to 14 bases. The CDR3 loop is CASTPGHGTEAFF. The CDR3 bases are TGTGCCAGCACCCCGGGACACGGGACTGAAGCTTTCTTT.

This clonotype was observed a few times. This rearrangement joins TRBV6-2 or TRBV6-3 to TRBJ1-2; possibly TRBD1 for D (5 bases). V was cut by 6 bases and J by 0 bases, with 11 bases left in between. The CDR3 has 14 residues. Per the germline V gene, CDR1 is MNHEY and CDR2 is SVGEGT. CDR3: CASRYRNTNYGYTF. The CDR3 nucleotides read TGTGCCAGCAGATACAGGAATACTAACTATGGCTACACCTTC.

The V call is TRBV18, the J call TRBJ2-7, with TRBD1 matching 7 bases. The CDR3 is made up of 15 amino acids. Germline CDR1 KGHSH, CDR2 LQKENI. The V gene end was trimmed by 5 bases and the J gene end by 2 bases; junction bases not matched to a gene: 9. CDR3 region: CASSYGTDSPYEQYF. Written as DNA, the CDR3 is TGTGCCAGCTCATATGGGACAGACTCACCCTACGAGCAGTACTTC.

This clonotype has just one count. The V and J genes are TRBV27 and TRBJ2-7; TRBD2 matches 12 bases. This CDR3 region has 17 residues. V lost 0 bases, J lost 4 bases, and 7 bases stayed unmatched. CDR1 MNHEY and CDR2 SMNVEV come from the germline V gene (reference sequence). The CDR3 region has the DNA TGTGCCAGCAGTTTATCCCGTCTAGCGGGAGGGGGTTACGAGCAGTACTTC. Protein product: CASSLSRLAGGGYEQYF.

This clonotype was picked up many times. The chain recombines TRBV20-1 with TRBJ2-3, with 7 bases matching TRBD2. The CDR3 covers 14 residues. The V and J ends lost 6 bases and 4 bases, in that order; junction bases with no gene match: 10. Germline CDR1 reads DFQATT; CDR2 reads SNEGSKA (reference sequence). The CDR3 region has the DNA TGCAGTGCCACCGGAACTAGCGTGGCAGATACGCAGTATTTT. It yields the protein CSATGTSVADTQYF.

This clonotype was detected ten times or more. The chain combines TRBV11-3 with TRBJ2-5; D is possibly TRBD1 (6 bases). Between the trimmed V and J ends, which lost 6 bases and 1 base, there was a span of 15 bases. The CDR3 runs 15 residues. Germline assignment: CDR1 SGHNT and CDR2 YENEEA. As DNA, the CDR3 is TGTGCCAGCAGATCAGTCGGACAGCCCCAAGAGACCCAGTACTTC. Protein product: CASRSVGQPQETQYF.

Worth noting for this clonotype: The junction departs from germline at one end; a sequencing error may be responsible. This sequence joins TRBV12-3 or TRBV12-4 and TRBJ2-3; 8 bases are shared with TRBD2. The CDR3 consists of 17 residues. CDR3 in DNA: TGTGCTAGCATTCTACCGACTAGCGAGAGACTCGTAGATACGCAGTATTTT. Translated: CASILPTSERLVDTQYF.

This clonotype has a handful of counts. V and J are TRBV18 and TRBJ1-6, with D unclear. CDR3 size: 14 residues. The germline V gene has CDR1 KGHSH and CDR2 LQKENI. Trimming removed 1 base from V and 5 bases from J, with 6 bases in between. This CDR3 reads CASSPRGDNSPLHF. DNA of the CDR3: TGTGCCAGCTCACCACGGGGAGATAATTCACCCCTCCACTTT.

The table lists this clonotype with many counts. This sequence joins TRBV2 and TRBJ2-3; 8 bases are shared with TRBD2. The germline CDR1 and CDR2 sequences are SNHLY and FYNNEI. J gave up 4 bases and V 3 bases, and 12 bases lay outside the gene matches. There are 17 residues in the CDR3. Here the CDR3 reads CASSDKLAVGGADTQYF. CDR3 bases: TGTGCCAGCAGTGATAAACTAGCGGTCGGTGGGGCAGATACGCAGTATTTT.

The chain has TRBV27 and TRBJ2-2, with 14 bases lining up with TRBD2. The CDR3 length is 20 residues. With 7 bases clipped from V and 7 bases from J, the junction kept 20 bases outside the gene matches. Germline CDR1 and CDR2: MNHEY and SMNVEV (reference sequence). The CDR3 loop is CASTGRSQGTSGSRIGELFF. CDR3 in DNA: TGTGCCAGCACGGGGAGGTCCCAAGGGACTAGCGGGAGTCGGATCGGGGAGCTGTTTTTT.

In this sample, this clonotype turned up many times. The chain links TRBV6-5 to TRBJ1-5; weak D call: TRBD1 (5 bases). Germline CDR1 and CDR2: MNHEY and SVGAGI. This CDR3 is 16 amino acids long. V lost 4 bases and J 1 base, leaving 14 bases between the germline ends. The CDR3 region has the DNA TGTGCCAGCAGTTCAACCGCGTGGGGGAGCAATCAGCCCCAGCATTTT. Encoded protein: CASSSTAWGSNQPQHF.

The CDR3 sequence is CSVFSRTDTQYF. CDR3 DNA sequence: TGCAGCGTATTCTCACGCACAGATACGCAGTATTTT. V usage is TRBV29-1 and J usage is TRBJ2-3, with no clear D. Germline-derived CDR1 and CDR2 are SQVTM and ANQGSEA. The length of the CDR3 is 12 residues. V lost 6 bases to trimming and J lost 1 base, with 8 bases between them.

In this sample, this clonotype turned up many times. This chain's CDR3 is CASSLALWTSGRGDTDTQYF. The CDR3 DNA reads as TGTGCCAGCAGCTTAGCGCTATGGACTAGCGGGAGGGGGGACACAGATACGCAGTATTTT. The chain combines TRBV7-2 with TRBJ2-3, with 15 nucleotides matching TRBD2. CDR3 length: 20 amino acids. Germline loops: CDR1 SGHTA, CDR2 FQGNSA. V gave up 0 bases and J gave up 2 bases; unmatched junction bases: 9.

V and J are TRBV5-1 and TRBJ1-2; D may be TRBD1 (6 bases). Trimming took 5 bases from V and 4 from J, leaving 9 bases between them. CDR1 and CDR2 (germline): SGHRS, YFSETQ. The CDR3 contains 12 residues. For the CDR3, the DNA is TGCGCCAGCAGGAGGGGGTCCTATGGCTACACCTTC. Its protein is CASRRGSYGYTF.

This clonotype was observed a handful of times. This chain connects TRBV20-1 to TRBJ2-7; the D gene is possibly TRBD2 (5 bases). Germline loops: CDR1 DFQATT, CDR2 SNEGSKA (reference sequence). Trimming pared 5 bases from V and 2 bases from J, leaving 16 bases between. The CDR3 length is 14 residues. The chain's CDR3 is CSAFPVGVPYEQYF. Here the CDR3 DNA reads TGCAGTGCTTTTCCAGTCGGGGTCCCCTACGAGCAGTACTTC.

The rearrangement links TRBV27 to TRBJ1-2; the D gene is possibly TRBD1 (6 bases). Germline CDR1 reads MNHEY; CDR2 reads SMNVEV (reference sequence). This CDR3 comprises 15 residues. Trimming took off 3 bases at V and 4 bases at J, with 15 bases between the two ends. This CDR3 is CASSFRGAPGYGYTF. DNA for the CDR3: TGTGCCAGCAGTTTTAGGGGGGCGCCCGGCTATGGCTACACCTTC.